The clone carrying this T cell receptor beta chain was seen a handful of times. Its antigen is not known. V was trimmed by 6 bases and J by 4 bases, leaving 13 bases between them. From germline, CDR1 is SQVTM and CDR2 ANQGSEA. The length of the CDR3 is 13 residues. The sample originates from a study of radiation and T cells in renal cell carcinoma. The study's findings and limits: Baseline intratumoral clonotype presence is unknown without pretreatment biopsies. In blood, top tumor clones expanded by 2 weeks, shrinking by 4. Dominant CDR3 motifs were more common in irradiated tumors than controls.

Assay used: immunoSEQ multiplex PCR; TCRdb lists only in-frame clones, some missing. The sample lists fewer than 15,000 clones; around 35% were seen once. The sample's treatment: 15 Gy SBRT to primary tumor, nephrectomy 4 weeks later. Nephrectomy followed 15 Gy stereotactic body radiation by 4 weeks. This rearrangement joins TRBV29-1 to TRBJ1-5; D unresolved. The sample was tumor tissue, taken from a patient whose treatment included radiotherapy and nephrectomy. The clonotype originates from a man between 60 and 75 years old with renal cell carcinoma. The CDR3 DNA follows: TGCAGCGTGGGCACCGGACGAAATCAGCCCCAGCATTTT. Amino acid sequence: CSVGTGRNQPQHF.